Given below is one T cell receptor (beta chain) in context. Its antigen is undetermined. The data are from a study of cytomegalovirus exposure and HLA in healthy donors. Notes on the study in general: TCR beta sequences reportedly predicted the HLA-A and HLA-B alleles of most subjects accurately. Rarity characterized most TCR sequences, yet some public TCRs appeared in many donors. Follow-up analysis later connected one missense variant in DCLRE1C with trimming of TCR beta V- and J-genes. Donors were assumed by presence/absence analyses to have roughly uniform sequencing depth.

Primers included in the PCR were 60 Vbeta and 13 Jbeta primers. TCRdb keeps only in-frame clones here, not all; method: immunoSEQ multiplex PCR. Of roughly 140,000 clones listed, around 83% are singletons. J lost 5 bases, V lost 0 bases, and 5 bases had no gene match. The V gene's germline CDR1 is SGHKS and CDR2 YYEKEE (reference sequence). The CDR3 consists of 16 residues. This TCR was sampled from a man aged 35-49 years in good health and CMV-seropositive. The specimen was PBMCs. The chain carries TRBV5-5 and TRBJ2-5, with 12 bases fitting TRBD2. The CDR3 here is CASSLASGRAWETQYF. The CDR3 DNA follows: TGTGCCAGCAGCTTGGCTAGCGGGAGGGCCTGGGAGACCCAGTACTTC. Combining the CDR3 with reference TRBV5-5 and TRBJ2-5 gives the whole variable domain DAGVTQSPTHLIKTRGQQVTLRCSPISGHKSVSWYQQVLGQGPQFIFQYYEKEERGRGNFPDRFSARQFPNYSSELNVNALLLGDSALYLCASSLASGRAWETQYFGPGTRLLVL.